A selection of T cell receptor beta chains follows, all from one sample in a study of CXCR3-negative and CXCR3-positive naive CD8 T cells. TCRdb re-called the 5' RACE reads; every CDR3 protein appears as one record, without DNA. The sample totals 65,000 to 75,000 distinct CDR3 sequences. Sequencing used naive CXCR3+ CD8+ T cells from blood. Every receptor here comes from a human donor in good health. Some clones in this sample may be carry-over from other donors' samples. The CDR3 runs from the conserved cysteine through the conserved F or W.

>TRBJ2-7|TRBV11-2
CASRDASYEQYF
>TRBJ2-5|TRBV5-1
CASSLDAEETQYF
>TRBJ2-7|TRBV6-2/TRBV6-3
CASSYTGLALYEQYF
>TRBJ2-3|TRBV6-4
CASSAGSTDTQYF
>TRBJ2-7|TRBV4-1
CASSQRQGDEQYF
>TRBJ2-5|TRBV10-3
CAISELPSADPRETQYF
>TRBJ2-2|TRBV7-8
CASSLYGTANTGELFF
>TRBJ2-7|TRBV7-2
CASSSLAGRGYEQYF
>TRBJ2-1|TRBV19
CASSIQGAQYNEQFF
>TRBJ1-1|TRBV4-3
CASSQDQTAPGGTEAFF
>TRBJ2-7|TRBV7-9
CASSFQVTYYEQYF
>TRBJ2-2|TRBV6-5
CASTRPGRGATGELFF
>TRBJ1-1|TRBV12-5
CASGFGNTEAFF
>TRBJ2-7|TRBV7-9
CASSRGPGLSSYEQYF
>TRBJ2-2|TRBV12-3/TRBV12-4
CASSLEGTGELFF
>TRBJ2-5|TRBV7-8
CASSSTGNWVQETQYF
>TRBJ2-7|TRBV29-1
CSVDVKRTATYEQYF
>TRBJ2-7|TRBV12-3/TRBV12-4
CASSPPRSTYEQYF
>TRBJ2-1|TRBV20-1
CSASMGSGRAGDEQFF
>TRBJ2-1|TRBV7-7
CASSAEGAMFDEQFF
>TRBJ2-1|TRBV7-9
CASSLAGTRRDEQFF
>TRBJ2-1|TRBV28
CASSQNDFFVFF
>TRBJ1-1|TRBV29-1
CSVTGGSNTEAFF
>TRBJ2-2|TRBV7-2
CASSLDVGPGELFF
>TRBJ2-3|TRBV4-1
CASSQVGRNTDTQYF
>TRBJ2-7|TRBV29-1
CSVESDLYEQYF
>TRBJ2-7|TRBV7-9
CASSAGNSYEQYF
>TRBJ2-7|TRBV29-1
CSVSGAGREQYF